The 17 T cell receptor beta chains given below trace back to one sample, sequenced in a study of cytomegalovirus exposure and HLA in healthy donors. Vbeta (60) and Jbeta (13) primers were used in the PCR. Generated by immunoSEQ multiplex PCR, the TCRdb table keeps only in-frame clones and is missing some. The table has around 130,000 clones, approximately 8.7% seen once; the top ten hold 5.5%. Sequences were obtained from PBMCs. These TCRs come from a middle-aged man in good health and CMV-seronegative.

The chain couples TRBV27 to TRBJ2-7; D is uncertain. The CDR3 is 15 amino acids. The germline V and J ends were trimmed by 2 bases and 0 bases, with 11 bases remaining between them. The V gene's germline CDR1 is MNHEY and CDR2 SMNVEV (reference sequence). Here the CDR3 reads CASSLTDPSSYEQYF. The CDR3 DNA follows: TGTGCCAGCAGTTTAACAGATCCCAGCTCCTACGAGCAGTACTTC.

This clone showed up just a few times. This rearrangement joins TRBV5-4 to TRBJ1-1; a weak D match, TRBD1 (6 bases). The germline V gene has CDR1 SGHNT and CDR2 YYREEE (reference sequence). There are 13 residues in the CDR3. The V end lost 3 bases, the J end lost 6 bases, and 12 bases lay between the germline ends. The DNA for the CDR3 is TGTGCCAGCAGCTCGGGGGGGCAGGCTGAAGCTTTCTTT. This codes for CASSSGGQAEAFF.

This sequence joins TRBV6-5 and TRBJ2-5; 9 bases match TRBD2. CDR3 length: 15 residues. Germline CDR1 is MNHEY and CDR2 is SVGAGI. The ends lost 9 bases at V and 0 bases at J; junction bases unmatched: 8. CDR3 region: CASTRGGTDQETQYF. CDR3 nucleotide sequence: TGTGCCAGTACGCGGGGGGGGACAGACCAAGAGACCCAGTACTTC.

This chain connects TRBV7-2 to TRBJ2-5, with a weak D call TRBD2 (6 bases). This CDR3 is built from 14 residues. V lost 1 base to trimming and J lost 5 bases, with 11 bases between them. Germline lookup yields CDR1 SGHTA and CDR2 FQGNSA. CDR3 nucleotide sequence: TGTGCCAGCAGCTTAGAGGAGGGTCGTGAGACCCAGTACTTC. This codes for CASSLEEGRETQYF.

This clone has just a few counts. The J gene is TRBJ1-2, the V gene TRBV9, with TRBD1 identical over 7 bases. Germline V CDR1 and CDR2: SGDLS, YYNGEE. The J segment lost 9 bases and the V segment lost 3 bases, leaving 11 bases of the junction unmatched. This CDR3 comprises 14 residues. DNA of the CDR3: TGTGCCAGCAGCGAAGGGACAGCCAGTATGAGCTACACCTTC. This codes for CASSEGTASMSYTF.

CDR3 sequence reads: CSVGTGGADEQFF. The CDR3 DNA is TGCAGCGTCGGGACAGGGGGGGCTGATGAGCAGTTCTTC. V usage is TRBV29-1 and J usage is TRBJ2-1, with 11 bases fitting TRBD1. V gave up 6 bases and J gave up 8 bases; unmatched junction bases: 6. Germline assignment: CDR1 SQVTM and CDR2 ANQGSEA. This CDR3 region has 13 residues.

J is TRBJ1-2 and V is TRBV5-6; D possibly corresponds to TRBD1 (6 bases). From germline, CDR1 is SGHDT and CDR2 YYEEEE. The CDR3 spans 14 residues. Between the trimmed V and J ends, which lost 6 bases and 2 bases, there was a span of 14 bases. The CDR3 loop is CASTLGALNYGYTF. Here the CDR3 DNA reads TGTGCCAGCACCCTGGGGGCCCTAAACTATGGCTACACCTTC.

By its share, this clone is medium-sized. The rearrangement links TRBV6-4 to TRBJ2-2; TRBD1 is a possible D gene (6 bases). This CDR3 region has 16 residues. In germline, CDR1 is MRHNA, CDR2 SNTAGT. The V end lost 0 bases, the J end lost 3 bases, and 11 bases lay between the germline ends. In DNA form, the CDR3 reads TGTGCCAGCAGTGACTCCCGCAGGGGCGACACCGGGGAGCTGTTTTTT. Protein product: CASSDSRRGDTGELFF.

This chain uses TRBV10-3 with TRBJ2-2, with 9 nucleotides matching TRBD1. Unmatched junction bases numbered 2, after V lost 6 bases and J lost 3 bases. This CDR3 is built from 14 residues. Germline loops: CDR1 ENHRY, CDR2 SYGVKD. The CDR3 region is CAIRGQGHTGELFF. CDR3 DNA sequence: TGTGCCATCAGGGGACAGGGTCACACCGGGGAGCTGTTTTTT.

This clone was seen a handful of times. This chain uses TRBV7-3 with TRBJ1-4; 10 bases fit TRBD1. The CDR3 contains 16 residues. V shed 5 bases, J shed 4 bases, and the junction held 7 bases outside the gene matches. CDR1 and CDR2 from the germline V gene are SGHTA and FQGTGA. The CDR3: CASSLYRTGGNEKLFF. The CDR3 bases are TGTGCCAGCAGCCTCTACCGGACAGGGGGTAATGAAAAACTGTTTTTT.

Only a few counts were recorded for this clone. The chain links TRBV5-1 to TRBJ2-3, with 8 bases aligning to TRBD1. In germline, CDR1 is SGHRS, CDR2 YFSETQ. There are 14 residues in the CDR3. J gave up 1 base and V 4 bases, and 2 bases lay outside the gene matches. The CDR3 DNA sequence: TGCGCCAGCAGCCAGGACAGGGGCACAGATACGCAGTATTTT. Translation: CASSQDRGTDTQYF.

The gene calls are TRBV7-3 and TRBJ2-3; a weak D match, TRBD2 (7 bases). Germline V gene sequence: CDR1 SGHTA, CDR2 FQGTGA. The CDR3 runs 16 residues. The germline V and J ends were trimmed by 5 bases and 4 bases, with 19 bases remaining between them. The CDR3 is CASSPTAGARADTQYF. In DNA, the CDR3 is TGTGCCAGCAGCCCCACGGCGGGGGCAAGGGCAGATACGCAGTATTTT.

This clone was found a few times. The rearrangement joins TRBV27 to TRBJ2-1, with D possibly matching TRBD1 (5 bases). The CDR3 spans 14 residues. CDR1 and CDR2 from the germline V gene are MNHEY and SMNVEV (reference sequence). The V end lost 7 bases, the J end lost 2 bases, and 12 bases lay between the germline ends. The CDR3 spells CASTAAGPYNEQFF. The CDR3 nucleotides read TGTGCCAGCACGGCGGCAGGGCCCTACAATGAGCAGTTCTTC.

The chain has TRBV19 and TRBJ1-5; weak D call: TRBD1 (5 bases). The V gene's germline CDR1 is LNHDA and CDR2 SQIVND (reference sequence). V lost 3 bases to trimming and J lost 5 bases, with 11 bases between them. This CDR3 is 14 amino acids long. Written as DNA, the CDR3 is TGTGCCAGTAGTATTAGGGGCGCTTATCAGCCCCAGCATTTT. Translating it yields CASSIRGAYQPQHF.

The CDR3 DNA is TGTGCCAGCAGTTTATTGAAACCGGGACATTTCTACGAGCAGTACTTC. It is translated as CASSLLKPGHFYEQYF. The chain recombines TRBV27 with TRBJ2-7; possible D gene TRBD1, 6 bases. CDR1 MNHEY and CDR2 SMNVEV come from the germline V gene (reference sequence). The CDR3 runs to 16 residues. V shed 1 base and J shed 3 bases, with 16 bases lying between them.

The genes are TRBV7-8 and TRBJ1-2; 10 nucleotides agree with TRBD1. There are 15 residues in the CDR3. Germline CDR1 reads SGHVS; CDR2 reads FQNEAQ. The V and J ends lost 4 bases and 9 bases, in that order; junction bases with no gene match: 11. CDR3 in amino acids: CASSSDRGPVARYTF. The DNA for the CDR3 is TGTGCCAGCAGCTCCGACAGGGGGCCGGTTGCTCGCTACACCTTC.

There are a few counts of this clone. The conserved phenylalanine or tryptophan is not found at the CDR3 terminus, so this likely reflects a read error. This chain connects TRBV29-1 to TRBJ1-2; 7 positions agree with TRBD1. Germline CDR1 and CDR2: SQVTM and ANQGSEA. V lost 4 bases, J lost 4 bases, and 6 bases stayed unmatched. The CDR3 runs to 13 residues. CDR3 residues: CSVATGDSYGYTL. Written as DNA, the CDR3 is TGCAGCGTTGCTACAGGGGACAGCTATGGCTACACCCTC.